These 16 T cell receptor beta chains share one sample of origin, sequenced in a study of STAT3 mutations in large granular lymphocyte leukemia. Measured with immunoSEQ multiplex PCR; TCRdb has only the in-frame clones, and not every one. The profile covers 4,500 to 6,000 clones, with roughly 94% appearing a single time and around 33% taken by the ten largest. Points from the study as a whole: Every T-LGLL patient had at least one immunodominant TCRbeta clonotype.

No antigen has been assigned to these receptors. The sample comprised peripheral blood mononuclear cells. The origin of the receptors is a man aged 55 to 70 with T-cell large granular lymphocyte leukemia. Some clones in this sample may be carry-over from other donors' samples.

This chain uses TRBV7-2 with TRBJ1-2; 7 bases map to TRBD1. This CDR3 region has 13 residues. Germline V gene data show CDR1 as SGHTA and CDR2 as FQGNSA. V lost 5 bases to trimming and J lost 5 bases; unmatched junction nucleotides: 5. CDR3 amino acids: CASSPGGRYGYTF. The CDR3 DNA reads as TGTGCCAGCAGCCCAGGGGGGAGGTATGGCTACACCTTC.

This rearrangement joins TRBV7-2 to TRBJ2-3, with 8 bases identical to TRBD1. In germline, CDR1 is SGHTA, CDR2 FQGNSA. CDR3 length equals 16 residues. J lost 1 base, V lost 2 bases, and 5 bases had no gene match. CDR3 nucleotide sequence: TGTGCCAGCAGCTTAACAGGGGGTGGGGGCACAGATACGCAGTATTTT. Its translation: CASSLTGGGGTDTQYF.

The chain employs TRBV28 and TRBJ2-7, with D unresolved. In germline, CDR1 is MDHEN, CDR2 SYDVKM. This CDR3 has 12 amino acids. V shed 6 bases and J shed 7 bases, with 13 bases lying between them. The CDR3 nucleotides read TGTGCCAGCAGCCCCGCCGGTTGGGAGCAGTACTTC. It yields the protein CASSPAGWEQYF. The whole variable domain, filled in from reference TRBV28 and TRBJ2-7, reads DVKVTQSSRYLVKRTGEKVFLECVQDMDHENMFWYRQDPGLGLRLIYFSYDVKMKEKGDIPEGYSVSREKKERFSLILESASTNQTSMYLCASSPAGWEQYFGPGTRLTVT.

V and J are TRBV30 and TRBJ2-2, with D maybe TRBD1 (5 bases). Trimming cost V 0 bases and J 6 bases, with 17 bases left between them. The CDR3 is made up of 16 amino acids. Germline loops: CDR1 GTSNPN, CDR2 SVGIG (reference sequence). DNA for the CDR3: TGTGCCTGGAGTGTAGGCGTCAGGGTAGCCGCCGGGGAGCTGTTTTTT. Protein sequence: CAWSVGVRVAAGELFF.

The chain is built from TRBV7-2 and TRBJ2-7; 11 nucleotides agree with TRBD2. With 0 bases clipped from V and 8 bases from J, the junction kept 6 bases outside the gene matches. Germline-derived CDR1 and CDR2 are SGHTA and FQGNSA. This CDR3 has 15 residues. CDR3 sequence: CASSLAKVAGGQQYF. In DNA, the CDR3 is TGTGCCAGCAGCTTAGCGAAGGTAGCGGGAGGGCAGCAGTACTTC.

This clone came up once. J is TRBJ1-1 and V is TRBV18, with D possibly TRBD1 on 6 matching bases. V was pared by 6 bases and J by 1 base, with 9 bases between. Germline V gene data show CDR1 as KGHSH and CDR2 as LQKENI. The CDR3 loop spans 13 amino acids. CDR3 bases: TGTGCCAGCTCTGGGACACAGAACACTGAAGCTTTCTTT. Its translation is CASSGTQNTEAFF.

The DNA for the CDR3 is TGTGCCAGCAGCTTACCCCAACAGACCGCCTATGGCTACACCTTC. It specifies CASSLPQQTAYGYTF. The V and J genes are TRBV5-4 and TRBJ1-2; D is undetermined. Trimming cost V 2 bases and J 4 bases, with 15 bases left between them. The CDR3 totals 15 residues. The V gene's germline CDR1 is SGHNT and CDR2 YYREEE (reference sequence).

The genes are TRBV18 and TRBJ2-5; D not certain. Between the trimmed V and J ends, which lost 0 bases and 5 bases, there was a span of 4 bases. The CDR3 runs 12 residues. CDR1 and CDR2 from the germline V gene are KGHSH and LQKENI. As DNA, the CDR3 is TGTGCCAGCTCACCACCAGGGGAGACCCAGTACTTC. Its translation is CASSPPGETQYF.

This clone was observed once. CDR3 in DNA: TGTGCCAGCAGTTTAAAGCCGGGTCAGCCCCAGCATTTT. Residues: CASSLKPGQPQHF. This chain connects TRBV28 to TRBJ1-5; D not certain. CDR3 length equals 13 residues. V dropped 2 bases and J dropped 6 bases, with 8 bases sitting between them. Germline V CDR1 and CDR2: MDHEN, SYDVKM.

The CDR3 spells CASRDYNEQFF. CDR3 sequence (DNA): TGTGCCAGCAGAGACTACAATGAGCAGTTCTTC. V gene TRBV5-6 combines with J gene TRBJ2-1; D gene uncertain. From germline, CDR1 is SGHDT and CDR2 YYEEEE. V was clipped by 5 bases and J by 3 bases, with 3 bases between them. The CDR3 has 11 residues.

The chain joins TRBV5-1 to TRBJ2-2; 8 bases are a match to TRBD2. Unmatched junction bases numbered 6, after V lost 0 bases and J lost 5 bases. This CDR3 spans 16 amino acids. Germline V gives CDR1 SGHRS, CDR2 YFSETQ. CDR3 residues: CASSLEVAGNTGELFF. In nucleotides, the CDR3 is TGCGCCAGCAGCTTGGAGGTAGCGGGAAATACCGGGGAGCTGTTTTTT.

The chain is built from TRBV6-5 and TRBJ2-2; 7 nucleotides align to TRBD1. This CDR3 has 15 amino acids. From germline, CDR1 is MNHEY and CDR2 SVGAGI. Unmatched junction bases numbered 6, after V lost 5 bases and J lost 3 bases. CDR3 region: CASSKLGQHTGELFF. CDR3 DNA: TGTGCCAGCAGTAAACTGGGACAGCACACCGGGGAGCTGTTTTTT.

The V gene is TRBV29-1, the J gene TRBJ2-3, with D maybe TRBD1 (5 bases). Trimming left V 2 bases short and J 5 bases short, with 14 bases between. This CDR3 has 14 residues. The germline V gene encodes CDR1 SQVTM and CDR2 ANQGSEA. The CDR3 nucleotides are TGCAGCGTTGAAACAGGCCTTAGGGAAGATACGCAGTATTTT. Translated, it gives CSVETGLREDTQYF.

The gene calls are TRBV29-1 and TRBJ1-5; maybe TRBD1 (5 bases). Trimming shortened V by 4 bases and J by 3 bases, and 13 bases separated the two germline ends. This CDR3 contains 14 residues. Germline values: CDR1 SQVTM, CDR2 ANQGSEA. The CDR3 sequence: CSVGFKGDNQPQHF. The CDR3 DNA sequence: TGCAGCGTTGGTTTTAAAGGGGACAATCAGCCCCAGCATTTT.

The rearrangement uses TRBV7-2 and TRBJ2-7, with D possibly TRBD2 on 5 matching bases. The CDR3 consists of 13 residues. Looked up from germline, CDR1 is SGHTA and CDR2 is FQGNSA. V was clipped by 0 bases and J by 3 bases, with 6 bases between them. For the CDR3, the DNA is TGTGCCAGCAGCTTAGCCGGGATCTACGAGCAGTACTTC. Its protein product is CASSLAGIYEQYF.

This clone came up once. V usage is TRBV5-4 and J usage is TRBJ2-7; D might be TRBD1 (6 bases). Germline CDR1 is SGHNT and CDR2 is YYREEE (reference sequence). V shed 5 bases and J shed 4 bases, with 7 bases lying between them. The length of the CDR3 is 11 residues. Here the CDR3 reads CASRDSYEQYF. For the CDR3, the DNA is TGTGCCAGCAGGGACAGTTACGAGCAGTACTTC.